These 24 T cell receptor beta chains were all obtained from the same sample, sequenced in a study of T-cell reconstitution after alpha-beta-depleted transplantation in children. Unique molecular identifiers were incorporated when the TCRbeta library was constructed. TCRdb fed the PCR reads into MiXCR, producing one record per CDR3 protein. Of about 110,000 distinct CDR3 sequences detected, 10% appear once; the ten largest clones hold more than 7%. The sequenced sample was PBMCs from the stem cell graft donor, obtained from the stem cell graft. All receptors come from a human donor who donated a stem cell graft to a child with acute lymphoblastic leukemia.

The table lists this clonotype with many counts. The V and J genes are TRBV20-1 and TRBJ1-5; 8 bases match TRBD1. The CDR3 length is 15 residues. Germline V gene data show CDR1 as DFQATT and CDR2 as SNEGSKA (reference sequence). Trimming took 1 base from V and 4 from J; bases not matched to a gene: 6. This CDR3 is CSARVNRGANQPQHF. CDR3 sequence (DNA): TGCAGTGCTAGAGTCAACAGGGGGGCTAATCAGCCCCAGCATTTT.

The CDR3 spells CASALLRGGVNNQPQHF. CDR3 in DNA: TGTGCCAGCGCGCTCCTTCGGGGGGGGGTAAACAATCAGCCCCAGCATTTT. The chain combines TRBV12-3 or TRBV12-4 with TRBJ1-5; maybe TRBD1 (5 bases). This CDR3 has 17 amino acids. Trimming shortened V by 8 bases and J by 3 bases, and 23 bases separated the two germline ends.

This clonotype has at least ten counts. CDR3 protein: CASSLYTDTYEQYF. CDR3 coding DNA: TGCGCCAGCAGCTTGTATACGGATACCTACGAGCAGTACTTC. The rearrangement uses TRBV5-1 and TRBJ2-7; the D is unclear. Germline CDR1 and CDR2: SGHRS and YFSETQ. V was shortened by 1 base and J by 2 bases, with 10 bases between the two germline ends. CDR3 size: 14 residues.

There are a few counts of this clonotype. The chain links TRBV10-1 to TRBJ2-7; 10 positions agree with TRBD1. The CDR3 has 14 residues. The germline CDR1 and CDR2 sequences are WNHNN and SYGVQD (reference sequence). V was pared by 2 bases and J by 5 bases, with 3 bases of the junction left unmatched. Here the CDR3 DNA reads TGCGCCAGCAGTGAGGACAGGGGGCACCACGAGCAGTACTTC. It codes for CASSEDRGHHEQYF.

This clonotype was picked up many times. The DNA of the CDR3 is TGTGCCAGCAGTTCCCAGGGGAATAGCAATCAGCCCCAGCATTTT. Its translation: CASSSQGNSNQPQHF. This chain links TRBV6-5 with TRBJ1-5; the D gene is possibly TRBD1 (6 bases). CDR3 size: 15 residues. Per the germline V gene, CDR1 is MNHEY and CDR2 is SVGAGI. V was cut by 4 bases and J by 0 bases, with 10 bases left in between.

Many counts were recorded for this clonotype. The chain combines TRBV3-1 with TRBJ2-2, with 10 bases lining up with TRBD2. The CDR3 has 17 residues. Germline V gene sequence: CDR1 LGHDT, CDR2 YNNKEL (reference sequence). V lost 5 bases, J lost 5 bases, and 11 bases stayed unmatched. The CDR3 DNA reads TGTGCCAGCAGCTTACCCCGGACTAGCGGTAGGACCGGGGAGCTGTTTTTT. Amino acid sequence: CASSLPRTSGRTGELFF.

The sample holds many counts of this clonotype. CDR3 in amino acids: CSARTSGMSSSTDTQYF. The CDR3 region has the DNA TGCAGTGCTAGAACTAGCGGGATGAGCTCTAGCACAGATACGCAGTATTTT. The J gene is TRBJ2-3, the V gene TRBV20-1; 10 bases agree with TRBD2. The CDR3 contains 17 residues. V lost 2 bases and J lost 0; bases outside the gene matches: 8. Germline-derived CDR1 and CDR2 are DFQATT and SNEGSKA (reference sequence).

This clonotype has a count of ten or more. The chain has TRBV20-1 and TRBJ1-1; 9 bases match TRBD1. The junction had 7 bases not matched to a gene; V was cut back by 0 bases and J by 5 bases. The V gene's germline CDR1 is DFQATT and CDR2 SNEGSKA (reference sequence). The CDR3 spans 15 residues. This chain's CDR3 is CSARDLRTGATEAFF. CDR3 DNA sequence: TGCAGTGCTAGAGATCTTAGGACAGGGGCGACTGAAGCTTTCTTT.

This clonotype was detected ten times or more. V usage is TRBV20-1 and J usage is TRBJ1-6; D perhaps matches TRBD1 (5 bases). The germline CDR1 and CDR2 sequences are DFQATT and SNEGSKA (reference sequence). V was clipped by 4 bases and J by 2 bases, with 12 bases between them. The CDR3 consists of 15 residues. The CDR3 sequence: CSATVQGPYNSPLHF. The CDR3 bases are TGCAGTGCTACAGTTCAGGGCCCCTATAATTCACCCCTCCACTTT.

In its sample, this clonotype was seen many times. The chain carries TRBV4-2 and TRBJ1-5; tentative D call: TRBD1 (5 bases). This CDR3 is 16 amino acids long. The germline gives CDR1 LGHNA, CDR2 YNFKEQ. The V end was cut by 1 base, the J end by 2 bases, with 12 bases between. CDR3 nucleotide sequence: TGTGCCAGCAGCCAAGGGGTAGGGGAGGGCAATCAGCCCCAGCATTTT. It encodes CASSQGVGEGNQPQHF.

Many counts were recorded for this clonotype. J is TRBJ1-4 and V is TRBV7-9; D may be TRBD1 (6 bases). The CDR3 is 13 amino acids. The V gene's germline CDR1 is SEHNR and CDR2 FQNEAQ (reference sequence). The V and J ends lost 1 base and 7 bases respectively, with 7 bases between them. The CDR3 DNA reads as TGTGCCAGCAGCTTAGAACAGGGTGAAAAACTGTTTTTT. This sequence encodes CASSLEQGEKLFF.

The genes are TRBV11-2 and TRBJ1-2, with 7 bases fitting TRBD1. The CDR3 loop spans 18 amino acids. V dropped 0 bases and J dropped 2; count of bases not matched to a gene: 12. Germline CDR1 is SGHAT and CDR2 is FQNNGV. CDR3 in amino acids: CASSLDRNQGVLNYGYTF. Written as DNA, the CDR3 is TGTGCCAGCAGCTTAGACCGTAATCAGGGGGTTTTAAACTATGGCTACACCTTC.

This clonotype was detected ten times or more. The chain uses TRBV2 and TRBJ2-2; tentative D call: TRBD1 (6 bases). Trimming left V 7 bases short and J 7 bases short, with 19 bases between. This CDR3 comprises 15 residues. The germline V gene has CDR1 SNHLY and CDR2 FYNNEI. The CDR3 sequence is CASTPRGRGDGELFF. CDR3 nucleotide sequence: TGTGCCAGCACCCCCAGGGGCAGGGGTGACGGGGAGCTGTTTTTT.

The chain combines TRBV19 with TRBJ2-1; 12 bases are shared with TRBD2. CDR3 size: 16 residues. CDR1 LNHDA and CDR2 SQIVND come from the germline V gene (reference sequence). Losses at the gene ends were 5 bases for V and 9 bases for J; bases not matched to a gene: 11. CDR3 DNA sequence: TGTGCCAGTAGTGTTCAGACTAGCGGGAGTCTGAGTGAGCAGTTCTTC. The encoded protein is CASSVQTSGSLSEQFF.

This clonotype has a count of ten or more. V usage is TRBV7-8 and J usage is TRBJ2-5; D ambiguous. V was clipped by 5 bases and J by 5 bases, with 12 bases between them. This CDR3 spans 13 amino acids. Germline assignment: CDR1 SGHVS and CDR2 FQNEAQ. The CDR3 is CASSPGFRETQYF. The CDR3 nucleotides are TGTGCCAGCAGCCCTGGGTTTAGGGAGACCCAGTACTTC.

This clonotype has a count of ten or more. This rearrangement joins TRBV5-6 to TRBJ1-2, with TRBD1 matching 8 bases. The germline CDR1 and CDR2 sequences are SGHDT and YYEEEE. Trimming removed 0 bases from V and 6 bases from J; junction bases left unmatched: 10. The CDR3 loop spans 16 amino acids. The CDR3 here is CASSLVDRAKGNGYTF. The CDR3 DNA reads TGTGCCAGCAGCTTGGTGGACAGGGCCAAGGGCAATGGCTACACCTTC.

This clonotype came up many times. This sequence joins TRBV29-1 and TRBJ2-7, with a weak D call TRBD2 (6 bases). This CDR3 has 14 residues. Trimming removed 2 bases from V and 1 base from J, with 12 bases in between. Germline CDR1 is SQVTM and CDR2 is ANQGSEA. CDR3 sequence reads: CSVEKSGSSYEQYF. CDR3 nucleotides: TGCAGCGTTGAAAAGAGCGGGTCTTCCTACGAGCAGTACTTC.

This clonotype was seen at least ten times. V gene TRBV20-1 combines with J gene TRBJ2-1; weak D call: TRBD1 (5 bases). Germline values: CDR1 DFQATT, CDR2 SNEGSKA (reference sequence). Between the trimmed V and J ends, which lost 0 bases and 4 bases, there was a span of 13 bases. This CDR3 is 15 amino acids long. The CDR3 coding sequence is TGCAGTGCTAGAGATCCCAGGGCCCCATACAATGAGCAGTTCTTC. Its translation is CSARDPRAPYNEQFF.

With respect to this clonotype: It may be a read error: a sequence one base away is much more abundant. This rearrangement joins TRBV20-1 to TRBJ2-7; 8 bases align to TRBD1. The CDR3 runs 14 residues. The germline V gene encodes CDR1 DFQATT and CDR2 SNEGSKA (reference sequence). V was pared by 6 bases and J by 4 bases, with 11 bases of the junction left unmatched. CDR3 sequence reads: CSAPGGLLWYEQYF. In DNA form, the CDR3 reads TGCAGTGCCCCAGGGGGCCTTCTTTGGTACGAGCAGTACTTC.

There are many counts of this clonotype. The rearrangement joins TRBV5-1 to TRBJ2-5; 9 nucleotides line up with TRBD2. Germline assignment: CDR1 SGHRS and CDR2 YFSETQ. The CDR3 spans 15 residues. V dropped 3 bases and J dropped 4; count of bases not matched to a gene: 7. For the CDR3, the DNA is TGCGCCAGCAGCTCCACGGGCGGGGGGGCAGAGACCCAGTACTTC. As protein: CASSSTGGGAETQYF.

This clonotype was observed many times. V gene TRBV28 combines with J gene TRBJ2-2, with 8 bases lining up with TRBD1. Germline V gives CDR1 MDHEN, CDR2 SYDVKM. The J segment lost 3 bases and the V segment lost 4 bases, leaving 1 base of the junction unmatched. The CDR3 runs 14 residues. The CDR3 spells CASSSGGDTGELFF. CDR3 DNA: TGTGCCAGCAGTTCAGGGGGCGACACCGGGGAGCTGTTTTTT. Full variable domain (rest looked up from reference TRBV28 and TRBJ2-2): DVKVTQSSRYLVKRTGEKVFLECVQDMDHENMFWYRQDPGLGLRLIYFSYDVKMKEKGDIPEGYSVSREKKERFSLILESASTNQTSMYLCASSSGGDTGELFFGEGSRLTVL.

V is TRBV9 and J is TRBJ2-7, with D tentatively TRBD1 (5 bases). The CDR3 contains 16 residues. Germline lookup yields CDR1 SGDLS and CDR2 YYNGEE. Trimming removed 0 bases at V and 0 bases at J, with 13 bases between. The CDR3 region is CASSVERQGRSYEQYF. In nucleotides, the CDR3 is TGTGCCAGCAGCGTAGAACGCCAGGGTCGCTCCTACGAGCAGTACTTC.

This clonotype was observed at least ten times. The CDR3 reads CASNQSPRAQETQYF. Here the CDR3 DNA reads TGTGCCAGCAATCAGTCACCGAGGGCGCAAGAGACCCAGTACTTC. This chain uses TRBV6-2 or TRBV6-3 with TRBJ2-5; D might be TRBD2 (5 bases). The CDR3 extends over 15 amino acids. The ends were cut back, 7 bases at V and 2 bases at J, with 17 bases in the middle. In germline, CDR1 is MNHEY, CDR2 SVGEGT.

Points on this clonotype: A read error may explain this, as a much larger clone is one base away. DNA for the CDR3: TGTGCCACCAGCCGGGCAGGGGGTATCGGGACTGAAGCTTTCTTT. It translates to CATSRAGGIGTEAFF. The chain carries TRBV3-1 and TRBJ1-1; 7 bases line up with TRBD1. CDR1 and CDR2 from the germline V gene are LGHDT and YNNKEL (reference sequence). This CDR3 has 15 amino acids. The variable domain in full, completed from reference TRBV3-1 and TRBJ1-1, reads DTAVSQTPKYLVTQMGNDKSIKCEQNLGHDTMYWYKQDSKKFLKIMFSYNNKELIINETVPNRFSPKSPDKAHLNLHINSLELGDSAVYFCATSRAGGIGTEAFFGQGTRLTVV.